Below, 22 T cell receptor beta chains from the same sample are listed, as sequenced in a study of control samples from healthy donors and cancer patients. Libraries were prepared by immunoSEQ multiplex PCR; TCRdb keeps only in-frame clonotypes and omits some of them. The sample comprises some 120,000 clones, 88% of which are singletons, and about 2.1% rests with the top ten. Sequenced material: blood. These receptors were collected from a woman in her seventies in good health.

The chain couples TRBV11-2 to TRBJ2-1; D remains unclear. The CDR3 totals 12 residues. V was pared by 5 bases and J by 6 bases, with 8 bases between. CDR1 and CDR2 (germline): SGHAT, FQNNGV. The CDR3 DNA follows: TGTGCCAGCAGCCGCACCCCCAATGAGCAGTTCTTC. This gives the protein CASSRTPNEQFF.

The V call is TRBV20-1, the J call TRBJ2-5; no firm D call. V gave up 6 bases and J gave up 0 bases, with 2 bases separating them. This CDR3 contains 10 residues. CDR1 DFQATT and CDR2 SNEGSKA come from the germline V gene (reference sequence). The CDR3 DNA sequence: TGCAGTGCAAACCAAGAGACCCAGTACTTC. It codes for CSANQETQYF.

The CDR3 loop is CATSAGGTNYEQYF. In DNA, the CDR3 is TGTGCCACCAGCGCGGGGGGAACAAACTACGAGCAGTACTTC. V usage is TRBV24-1 and J usage is TRBJ2-7, with TRBD2 matching over 8 bases. Looked up from germline, CDR1 is KGHDR and CDR2 is SFDVKD. The CDR3 consists of 14 residues. V shed 7 bases, J shed 3 bases, and the junction held 7 bases outside the gene matches.

V and J are TRBV7-2 and TRBJ2-6; D gene uncertain. Between the trimmed V and J ends, which lost 6 bases and 1 base, there was a span of 7 bases. The CDR3 length is 14 residues. Germline V gene sequence: CDR1 SGHTA, CDR2 FQGNSA. CDR3 protein: CASSLQSGANVLTF. CDR3 in DNA: TGTGCCAGCAGTCTTCAATCTGGGGCCAACGTCCTGACTTTC.

A remark on this clone: The junction does not match germline at one end; this may be a read error. The V gene is TRBV7-2, the J gene TRBJ2-5, with 9 bases lining up with TRBD2. The CDR3 contains 17 residues. Germline V gives CDR1 SGHTA, CDR2 FQGNSA. The CDR3 region has the DNA TGTGCCCGCAGCCTCGGCGGGGGGGGGCGGGGTCAAGAGACCCAGTACTTC. As protein: CARSLGGGGRGQETQYF.

The chain is built from TRBV10-3 and TRBJ1-1; D remains unclear. This CDR3 is built from 14 residues. Trimming cost V 2 bases and J 2 bases, with 9 bases left between them. In germline, CDR1 is ENHRY, CDR2 SYGVKD. CDR3 sequence reads: CAISEGTANTEAFF. For the CDR3, the DNA is TGTGCCATCAGTGAGGGTACAGCTAACACTGAAGCTTTCTTT.

J is TRBJ1-2 and V is TRBV19, with 11 bases fitting TRBD1. The CDR3 extends over 17 amino acids. Germline-derived CDR1 and CDR2 are LNHDA and SQIVND (reference sequence). The J segment lost 4 bases and the V segment lost 6 bases, leaving 13 bases of the junction unmatched. CDR3 DNA sequence: TGTGCCAGTAGCTGGGCCTTGGGGGACAGGGGGTTCTATGGCTACACCTTC. Amino acid sequence: CASSWALGDRGFYGYTF.

The CDR3 DNA follows: TGTGCCAGCAGCACATACGGGGGGAACACCGGGGAGCTGTTTTTT. The encoded protein is CASSTYGGNTGELFF. The chain joins TRBV11-3 to TRBJ2-2, with D possibly TRBD2 on 6 matching bases. Germline CDR1 reads SGHNT; CDR2 reads YENEEA. The CDR3 extends over 15 amino acids. V gave up 5 bases and J gave up 1 base, with 11 bases separating them.

The V call is TRBV21-1, the J call TRBJ2-3; the table's D call of TRBD1 was not tested on the DNA. TRBV21-1 is flagged as a pseudogene. This CDR3 region has 16 residues. The CDR3 sequence is CASSRRTGASTDTQYF. The CDR3 nucleotides read TGTGCCAGCAGCAGGAGGACAGGGGCAAGCACAGATACGCAGTATTTT.

The chain joins TRBV5-1 to TRBJ2-1; 7 bases map to TRBD2. CDR1 and CDR2 (germline): SGHRS, YFSETQ. CDR3 size: 13 residues. Unmatched junction bases numbered 3, after V lost 0 bases and J lost 9 bases. CDR3: CASSLGEGGEQFF. CDR3 in DNA: TGCGCCAGCAGCTTGGGGGAGGGAGGTGAGCAGTTCTTC.

The chain uses TRBV20-1 and TRBJ2-7, with D possibly being TRBD1 (5 bases). Trimming stripped 3 bases from V and 3 bases from J, with 21 bases between. The germline V gene encodes CDR1 DFQATT and CDR2 SNEGSKA (reference sequence). There are 16 residues in the CDR3. CDR3 region: CSASNPQDRVNYEQYF. The CDR3 DNA reads TGCAGTGCTAGTAATCCCCAAGACAGAGTCAACTACGAGCAGTACTTC.

The rearrangement uses TRBV6-2 or TRBV6-3 and TRBJ1-2; 10 nucleotides match TRBD1. CDR3 length: 13 amino acids. Unmatched junction bases numbered 5, after V lost 5 bases and J lost 8 bases. CDR1 and CDR2 (germline): MNHEY, SVGEGT. For the CDR3, the DNA is TGTGCCAGCAGTCACGACAGGGGGCAAGGCTACACCTTC. Amino acids: CASSHDRGQGYTF.

This chain links TRBV9 with TRBJ2-5, with TRBD2 identical over 8 bases. V gave up 4 bases and J gave up 5 bases; unmatched junction bases: 10. The length of the CDR3 is 15 residues. Germline CDR1 and CDR2: SGDLS and YYNGEE. The CDR3: CASSPLGGGGETQYF. CDR3 bases: TGTGCCAGCAGCCCCCTCGGGGGGGGCGGTGAGACCCAGTACTTC.

Only a few counts were recorded for this clone. This chain uses TRBV4-1 with TRBJ1-5, with D perhaps TRBD1 (5 bases). Trimming removed 0 bases at V and 0 bases at J, with 12 bases between. CDR1 and CDR2 from the germline V gene are MGHRA and YSYEKL. The CDR3 has 17 amino acids. In DNA form, the CDR3 reads TGCGCCAGCAGCCAAGACGCAGGGTTAGGTAGCAATCAGCCCCAGCATTTT. The encoded protein is CASSQDAGLGSNQPQHF.

In nucleotides, the CDR3 is TGCGCCAGAAACCCTGGAAATCAGCCCCAGCATTTT. Translated: CARNPGNQPQHF. This chain connects TRBV10-1 to TRBJ1-5; D ambiguous. The V end was cut by 9 bases, the J end by 4 bases, with 10 bases between. The CDR3 is made up of 12 amino acids. Per germline, CDR1 WNHNN and CDR2 SYGVQD (reference sequence).

V gene TRBV19 combines with J gene TRBJ1-4, with D uncertain. Germline V gene data show CDR1 as LNHDA and CDR2 as SQIVND (reference sequence). V lost 9 bases and J 10 bases, leaving 21 bases between the germline ends. There are 14 residues in the CDR3. The CDR3 sequence: CASSEPRTTRKLFF. CDR3 DNA sequence: TGTGCCAGCTCCGAGCCACGGACTACAAGAAAACTGTTTTTT.

The chain joins TRBV6-5 to TRBJ1-2; D is possibly TRBD1 (6 bases). CDR3 length equals 14 residues. V lost 7 bases, J lost 8 bases, and 20 bases lay in between. The V gene's germline CDR1 is MNHEY and CDR2 SVGAGI. CDR3 nucleotides: TGTGCCAGCAATTGGCGACAGGCGTCGGAAGGCTACACCTTC. Translated, it gives CASNWRQASEGYTF.

The chain is built from TRBV7-3 and TRBJ2-6, with TRBD1 matching 7 bases. V lost 2 bases and J lost 0; bases outside the gene matches: 10. CDR3 length: 19 residues. The germline V gene has CDR1 SGHTA and CDR2 FQGTGA. The CDR3 region has the DNA TGTGCCAGCAGCTTATTGCCGGGACAGCCTAACTCTGGGGCCAACGTCCTGACTTTC. This gives the protein CASSLLPGQPNSGANVLTF.

This chain uses TRBV11-2 with TRBJ2-7, with 10 bases that match TRBD1. J gave up 6 bases and V 4 bases, and 6 bases lay outside the gene matches. Per the germline V gene, CDR1 is SGHAT and CDR2 is FQNNGV. The CDR3 extends over 14 amino acids. The CDR3 nucleotides read TGTGCCAGCAGCTCGGACAGGGGGTTCGTCGAGCAGTACTTC. This sequence encodes CASSSDRGFVEQYF. Using reference TRBV11-2 and TRBJ2-7 for the parts outside the CDR3, the full variable domain is EAGVAQSPRYKIIEKRQSVAFWCNPISGHATLYWYQQILGQGPKLLIQFQNNGVVDDSQLPKDRFSAERLKGVDSTLKIQPAKLEDSAVYLCASSSDRGFVEQYFGPGTRLTVT.

In nucleotides, the CDR3 is TGTGCCAGCAGCCAAGTCCTGGGGGTGTCGAGGGGCACTGAAGCTTTCTTT. Translation: CASSQVLGVSRGTEAFF. This chain joins TRBV3-1 (or the pseudogene TRBV3-2) and TRBJ1-1, with D possibly TRBD1 on 5 matching bases. In germline, CDR1 is LGHDT, CDR2 YNNKEL (reference sequence). V was pared by 1 base and J by 4 bases, with 19 bases between. CDR3 length: 17 amino acids.

The chain couples TRBV7-9 to TRBJ2-7; D may be TRBD1 (7 bases). V gave up 6 bases and J gave up 5 bases, with 17 bases separating them. The CDR3 has 14 residues. CDR1 and CDR2 from the germline V gene are SEHNR and FQNEAQ (reference sequence). CDR3 nucleotides: TGTGCCAGCAGGCTCGGAGGGGGCGGGCACGAGCAGTACTTC. Its translation: CASRLGGGGHEQYF.

This sequence joins TRBV6-5 and TRBJ2-3; no definite D call. Trimming pared 7 bases from V and 1 base from J, leaving 15 bases between. CDR1 and CDR2 (germline): MNHEY, SVGAGI. The CDR3 has 15 amino acids. Written as DNA, the CDR3 is TGTGCCAGCACCCCTGTGCCTTTTGGCACAGATACGCAGTATTTT. It codes for CASTPVPFGTDTQYF.